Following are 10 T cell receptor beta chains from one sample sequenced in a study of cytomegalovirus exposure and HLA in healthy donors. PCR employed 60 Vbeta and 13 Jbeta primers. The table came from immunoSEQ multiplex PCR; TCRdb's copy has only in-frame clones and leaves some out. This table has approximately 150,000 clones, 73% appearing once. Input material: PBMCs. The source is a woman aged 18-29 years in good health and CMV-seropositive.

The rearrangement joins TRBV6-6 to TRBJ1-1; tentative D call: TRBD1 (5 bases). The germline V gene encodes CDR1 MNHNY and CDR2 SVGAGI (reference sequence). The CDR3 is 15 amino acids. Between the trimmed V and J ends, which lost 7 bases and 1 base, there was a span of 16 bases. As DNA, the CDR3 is TGTGCCAGCACCCGTACAGGCGGCGGGAACACTGAAGCTTTCTTT. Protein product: CASTRTGGGNTEAFF.

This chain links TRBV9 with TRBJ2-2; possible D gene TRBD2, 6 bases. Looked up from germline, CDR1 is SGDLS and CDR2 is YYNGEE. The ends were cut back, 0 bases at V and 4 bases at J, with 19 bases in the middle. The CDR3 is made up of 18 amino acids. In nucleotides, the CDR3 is TGTGCCAGCAGCGTAGACGGCGACGTGGCGGGGCGCACCGGGGAGCTGTTTTTT. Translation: CASSVDGDVAGRTGELFF. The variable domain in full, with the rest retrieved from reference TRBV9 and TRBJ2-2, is DSGVTQTPKHLITATGQRVTLRCSPRSGDLSVYWYQQSLDQGLQFLIQYYNGEERAKGNILERFSAQQFPDLHSELNLSSLELGDSALYFCASSVDGDVAGRTGELFFGEGSRLTVL.

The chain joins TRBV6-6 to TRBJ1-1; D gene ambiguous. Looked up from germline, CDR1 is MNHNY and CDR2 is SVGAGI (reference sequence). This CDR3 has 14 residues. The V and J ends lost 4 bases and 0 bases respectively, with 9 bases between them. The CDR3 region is CASSFGVMNTEAFF. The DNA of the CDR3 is TGTGCCAGCAGTTTCGGGGTAATGAACACTGAAGCTTTCTTT.

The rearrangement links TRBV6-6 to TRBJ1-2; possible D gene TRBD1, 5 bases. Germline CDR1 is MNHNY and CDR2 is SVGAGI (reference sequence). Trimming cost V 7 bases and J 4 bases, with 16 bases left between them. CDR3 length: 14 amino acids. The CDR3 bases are TGTGCCAGCACCCCCGCCGGGGGAAGCTATGGCTACACCTTC. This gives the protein CASTPAGGSYGYTF.

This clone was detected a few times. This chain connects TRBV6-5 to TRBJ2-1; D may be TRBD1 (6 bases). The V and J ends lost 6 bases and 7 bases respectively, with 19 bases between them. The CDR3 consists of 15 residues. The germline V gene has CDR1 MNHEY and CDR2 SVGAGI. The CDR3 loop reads CASSDGQSEANEQFF. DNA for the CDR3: TGTGCCAGCAGCGACGGACAGAGTGAGGCTAATGAGCAGTTCTTC.

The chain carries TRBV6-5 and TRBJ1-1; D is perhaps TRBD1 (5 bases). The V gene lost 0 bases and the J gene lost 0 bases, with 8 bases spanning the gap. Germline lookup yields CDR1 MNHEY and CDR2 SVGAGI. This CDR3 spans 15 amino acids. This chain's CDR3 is CASSYSEGVNTEAFF. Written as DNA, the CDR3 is TGTGCCAGCAGTTACTCAGAAGGGGTGAACACTGAAGCTTTCTTT.

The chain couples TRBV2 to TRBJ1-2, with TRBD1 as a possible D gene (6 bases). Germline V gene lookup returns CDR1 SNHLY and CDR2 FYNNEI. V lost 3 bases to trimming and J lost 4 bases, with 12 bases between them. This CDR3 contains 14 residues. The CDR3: CASSERDRTYGYTF. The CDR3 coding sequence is TGTGCCAGCAGTGAGCGTGACAGGACCTATGGCTACACCTTC. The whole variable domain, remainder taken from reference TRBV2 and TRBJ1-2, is EPEVTQTPSHQVTQMGQEVILRCVPISNHLYFYWYRQILGQKVEFLVSFYNNEISEKSEIFDDQFSVERPDGSNFTLKIRSTKLEDSAMYFCASSERDRTYGYTFGSGTRLTVV.

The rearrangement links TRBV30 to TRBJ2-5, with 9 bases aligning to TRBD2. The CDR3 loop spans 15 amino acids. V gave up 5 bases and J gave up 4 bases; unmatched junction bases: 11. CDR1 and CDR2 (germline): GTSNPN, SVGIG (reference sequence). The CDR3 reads CAWGEVLAGLETQYF. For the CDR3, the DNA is TGTGCCTGGGGGGAGGTACTAGCGGGTTTAGAGACCCAGTACTTC.

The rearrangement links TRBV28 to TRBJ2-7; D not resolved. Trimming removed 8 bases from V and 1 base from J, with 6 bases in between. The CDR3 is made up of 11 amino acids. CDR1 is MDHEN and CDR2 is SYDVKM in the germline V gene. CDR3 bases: TGTGCCAGCGCTAGATCCTACGAGCAGTACTTC. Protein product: CASARSYEQYF.

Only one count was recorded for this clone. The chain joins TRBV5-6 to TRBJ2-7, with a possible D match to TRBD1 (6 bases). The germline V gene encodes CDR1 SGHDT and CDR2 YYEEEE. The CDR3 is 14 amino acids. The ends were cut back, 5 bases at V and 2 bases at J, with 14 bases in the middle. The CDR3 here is CASSLGATPYEQYF. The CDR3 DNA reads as TGTGCCAGCAGTCTGGGGGCCACCCCCTACGAGCAGTACTTC.